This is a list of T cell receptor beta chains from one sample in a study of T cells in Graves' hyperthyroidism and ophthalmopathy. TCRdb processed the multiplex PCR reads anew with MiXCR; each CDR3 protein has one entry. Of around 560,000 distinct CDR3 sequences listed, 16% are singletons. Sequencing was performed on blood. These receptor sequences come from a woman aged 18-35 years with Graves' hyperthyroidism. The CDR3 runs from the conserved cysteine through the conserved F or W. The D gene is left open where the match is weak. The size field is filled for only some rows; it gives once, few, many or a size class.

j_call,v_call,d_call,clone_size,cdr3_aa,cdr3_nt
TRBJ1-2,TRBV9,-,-,CASSERGGGYTF,TGTGCCAGCAGCGAGAGGGGGGGTGGCTACACCTTC
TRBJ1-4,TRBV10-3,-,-,CAISESGGPNEKLFF,TGTGCCATCAGTGAGAGCGGGGGCCCGAATGAAAAACTGTTTTTT
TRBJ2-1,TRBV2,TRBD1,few,CASSGDSSYSYNEQFF,TGTGCCAGCAGTGGGGACAGCTCTTACTCCTACAATGAGCAGTTCTTC
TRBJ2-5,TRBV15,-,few,CATSSITWFGETQYF,TGTGCCACCAGCAGTATTACATGGTTCGGAGAGACCCAGTACTTC
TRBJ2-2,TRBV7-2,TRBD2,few,CASSHIRRTSDTGELFF,TGTGCCAGCAGCCACATCCGTCGGACTAGCGACACCGGGGAGCTGTTTTTT
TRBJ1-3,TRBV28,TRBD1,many,CASSGTGNAGNTIYF,TGTGCCAGCAGTGGGACAGGGAATGCTGGAAACACCATATATTTT
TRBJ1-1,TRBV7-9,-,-,CASSLGRIMNTEAFF,TGTGCCAGCTCCCTGGGGCGGATTATGAACACTGAAGCTTTCTTT
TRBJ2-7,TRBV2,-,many,CASSGPEQYF,TGTGCCAGCAGTGGACCCGAGCAGTACTTC
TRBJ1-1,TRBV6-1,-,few,CATRRITDTEAFF,TGTGCCACCAGACGAATTACGGACACTGAAGCTTTCTTT
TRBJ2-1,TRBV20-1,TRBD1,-,CSARSDRGRGDEQFF,TGCAGTGCTAGATCCGACAGGGGGCGAGGCGATGAGCAGTTCTTC